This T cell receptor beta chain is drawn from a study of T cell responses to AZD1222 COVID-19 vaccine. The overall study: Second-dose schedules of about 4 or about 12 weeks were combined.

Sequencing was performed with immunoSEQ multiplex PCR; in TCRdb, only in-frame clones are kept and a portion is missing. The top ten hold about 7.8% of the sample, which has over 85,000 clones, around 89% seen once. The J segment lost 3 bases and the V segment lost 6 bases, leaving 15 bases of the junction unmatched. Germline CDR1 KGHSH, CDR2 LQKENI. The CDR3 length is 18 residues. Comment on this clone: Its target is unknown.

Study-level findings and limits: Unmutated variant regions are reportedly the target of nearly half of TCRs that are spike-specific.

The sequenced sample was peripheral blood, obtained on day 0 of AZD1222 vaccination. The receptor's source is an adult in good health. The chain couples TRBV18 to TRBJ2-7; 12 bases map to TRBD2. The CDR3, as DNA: TGTGCCAGCTCCCTCCGGACTAGCGGGATCTTCGATGGCTACGAGCAGTACTTC. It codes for CASSLRTSGIFDGYEQYF.